These T cell receptor beta chains were read from a single sample in a study of PD-1 blockade in classical Hodgkin lymphoma. Sequenced by immunoSEQ multiplex PCR; TCRdb stores in-frame clones only, minus some. The repertoire holds approximately 9,000 clones, with around 80% as singletons. Sequencing was performed on CD4+ T cells from blood, taken before the fourth cycle of nivolumab. The origin of the receptors is a human donor with classical Hodgkin lymphoma. The CDR3 runs from the conserved cysteine through the conserved F or W. D genes are given only for firm matches. Not every row has a clone size; where given, it reads once, few, many or a size class.

v_call,d_call,clone_size,j_call,cdr3_aa,cdr3_nt
TRBV30,NA,few,TRBJ2-3,CAWTQIDTQYF,TGTGCCTGGACCCAGATAGATACGCAGTATTTT
TRBV4-2,TRBD2,NA,TRBJ2-3,CASSQVAGGTDTQYF,TGTGCCAGCAGCCAGGTTGCGGGGGGCACAGATACGCAGTATTTT
TRBV6-5,TRBD1,once,TRBJ2-7,CASSYGQGLAYEQYF,TGTGCCAGCAGTTACGGACAGGGCCTCGCCTACGAGCAGTACTTC
TRBV18,NA,NA,TRBJ2-5,CASSPGTQETQYF,TGTGCCAGCTCACCTGGGACCCAAGAGACCCAGTACTTC
TRBV12-5,TRBD2,NA,TRBJ2-3,CASGLVISGNTDTQYF,TGTGCTAGTGGTTTGGTAATTAGCGGGAATACAGATACGCAGTATTTT
TRBV10-3,TRBD2,NA,TRBJ2-2,CAISDPGLENTGELFF,TGTGCCATCAGTGACCCGGGACTAGAGAACACCGGGGAGCTGTTTTTT
TRBV19,NA,NA,TRBJ2-1,CAAGLLDNEQFF,TGTGCCGCAGGACTCTTAGACAATGAGCAGTTCTTC
TRBV2,NA,once,TRBJ1-4,CASSKTHRDVGEKLFF,TGTGCCAGCAGTAAAACCCACAGGGATGTTGGTGAAAAACTGTTTTTT
TRBV7-2,NA,NA,TRBJ1-1,CASSLVSSGYTEAFF,TGTGCCAGCAGCTTAGTTAGTTCCGGGTACACTGAAGCTTTCTTT
TRBV6-5,NA,NA,TRBJ1-1,CASSYSRQMNTEAFF,TGTGCCAGCAGTTACTCACGCCAAATGAACACTGAAGCTTTCTTT
TRBV2,NA,NA,TRBJ2-3,CASSDRVAGDTQYF,TGTGCCAGCAGTGATAGGGTAGCTGGAGATACGCAGTATTTT
TRBV9,NA,few,TRBJ1-2,CASSVLSGTHHYGYTF,TGTGCCAGCAGCGTACTTTCCGGGACACATCACTATGGCTACACCTTC
TRBV7-8,NA,once,TRBJ1-1,CASSFSGWADTEAFF,TGTGCCAGCAGCTTCTCCGGGTGGGCGGACACTGAAGCTTTCTTT
TRBV6-1,TRBD2,NA,TRBJ2-5,CASEGLAGGQETQYF,TGTGCCAGCGAAGGACTAGCGGGGGGGCAGGAGACCCAGTACTTC
TRBV5-1,NA,NA,TRBJ1-4,CASSPGPTNEKLFF,TGCGCCAGCAGCCCGGGACCTACTAATGAAAAACTGTTTTTT
TRBV5-1,TRBD2,NA,TRBJ2-1,CASRGTSGGDEQFF,TGCGCCAGCAGGGGGACTAGCGGGGGCGATGAGCAGTTCTTC
TRBV29-1,NA,NA,TRBJ1-1,CSAARMGGPEAFF,TGCAGCGCCGCGAGGATGGGAGGGCCTGAAGCTTTCTTT
TRBV5-1,NA,NA,TRBJ2-5,CASSSQETQYF,TGCGCCAGCAGCTCGCAAGAGACCCAGTACTTC
TRBV2,TRBD1,NA,TRBJ2-7,CASSTGTGGEQYF,TGTGCCAGCAGTACCGGGACAGGGGGCGAGCAGTACTTC
TRBV30,NA,NA,TRBJ1-3,CAWSPRTAGNTIYF,TGTGCCTGGAGTCCTCGGACGGCTGGAAACACCATATATTTT
TRBV18,NA,NA,TRBJ2-6,CASLRFSGANVLTF,TGTGCCAGCTTAAGATTCTCTGGGGCCAACGTCCTGACTTTC
TRBV19,NA,NA,TRBJ2-2,CASSMEAGAVGELFF,TGTGCCAGTAGTATGGAAGCAGGGGCTGTCGGGGAGCTGTTTTTT
TRBV2,TRBD1,NA,TRBJ1-5,CASSRGQIYSNQPQHF,TGTGCCAGCAGCCGGGGACAGATCTATAGCAATCAGCCCCAGCATTTT
TRBV9,NA,NA,TRBJ1-2,CASSVPKLGREGYTF,TGTGCCAGCAGCGTACCAAAGCTGGGCAGGGAAGGCTACACCTTC
TRBV7-9,NA,NA,TRBJ2-2,CASSLISTGELFF,TGTGCCAGCAGCTTAATCAGCACCGGGGAGCTGTTTTTT
TRBV6-6,TRBD1,NA,TRBJ2-3,CASSVDGTESTDTQYF,TGTGCCAGCAGTGTTGATGGGACAGAGAGCACAGATACGCAGTATTTT
TRBV7-3,NA,NA,TRBJ2-1,CASSKLGPSNEQFF,TGTGCCAGCAGCAAGCTAGGGCCCTCCAATGAGCAGTTCTTC
TRBV29-1,NA,NA,TRBJ2-5,CSVGGKETQYF,TGCAGCGTTGGCGGGAAAGAGACCCAGTACTTC